Included here is one T cell receptor beta chain sequence, with context. Only a few counts were recorded for this clonotype. No antigen is known for it. It has no much larger one-base neighbor in the sample; base qualities were not kept. The data were taken from a study of T-cell memory formation after mild COVID-19 (dated by TCRdb to the early 2020s). Describing the broader study: TCR sequence clusters from the two donors were found to be largely donor specific. Longitudinal TCRalpha and TCRbeta repertoire sequencing tracked T-cell clones expanding and contracting after mild COVID-19 in two donors. The cohort was made up of two young adult volunteers, one female and one male, who were previously healthy.

What the authors observed across the whole study: From day 15 to 85, contracting clones showed balanced CD4/CD8 phenotypes, whereas a second wave of clones that expanded from day 15 to 37 leaned towards CD4+. The detection of some responding clones in pre-infection memory suggests that pre-existing cross-reactive memory T cells joined the SARS-CoV-2 response. The study included only a couple of mild cases, and larger cohorts that include severe cases with pre-infection samples were judged to be necessary. The second-wave clones that peaked on day 37 were not confirmed to be SARS-CoV-2 specific. Contracting CD4+ clones were located mainly in the CM and EM memory subsets, whereas CD8+ clones were found to be enriched in EMRA.

The sequencer listed for this sample is Illumina NovaSeq 6000. TCRalpha and TCRbeta cDNA libraries were constructed by 5'RACE with constant-segment primers, with sample barcodes and unique molecular identifiers being introduced. Trizol reagent was used to extract RNA from every sample. Amplification of the libraries took two PCR steps, and the second step added a second sample barcode plus Illumina TruSeq adapters. The libraries were sequenced on an Illumina NovaSeq using 2 x 150 bp paired-end reads. Per the original workflow: With migec v1.2.7, reads were demultiplexed and then collapsed into UMI-guided consensus sequences. Using mixcr v2.1.11, the UMI consensuses were aligned to TRA and TRB V and J templates and assembled into clonotypes. Clonotypes were classified as expanded or contracted when called significant by both edgeR and NoisET, with noise models trained on biological replicates. For edgeR calls, a false discovery rate-adjusted p below 0.01 and a log2 fold-change threshold of 1 were applied. As an exploratory analysis of dynamics, max-normalized trajectories of the 1000 most abundant clonotypes were examined with PCA combined with hierarchical clustering. The CD4 or CD8 phenotype of responding clones was assigned using the separately sequenced CD4+ and CD8+ repertoires. The public reads were reanalyzed by TCRdb: fastp trimming at Q25, MiXCR alignment, in-frame beta chains only. Each record represents a unique CDR3 protein, reported with the most common genes and DNA among its rows. Clone size and V and J calls follow TCRdb, not the original study. The sample table shows under 650,000 distinct CDR3 sequences, and approximately 19% are seen once. Around 11% of the sample is in the top ten clones.

From the cysteine up to the phenylalanine, the CDR3 has a length of 16 residues. Just CDR3 DNA is preserved here, 48 bases in frame from base 1. CDR1 and CDR2 (SGHTA, FQGNSA) derive from the germline V gene. V is clipped by 1 base and J by 0 bases, and the sequence between their germline boundaries is 10 bases long. Ficoll-Paque density gradient centrifugation was used to isolate PBMCs. The sequence was obtained from an adult woman who had mild COVID-19 (a few samples of this study predate the infection). The sample titles of this study are shuffled in the database, so cell type and time point are left out; the donor was told from shared clones. Recombination connected TRBV7-2 to TRBJ1-5, with the D gene not confidently named. The sequencing input was PBMCs or a T cell subset sorted from them (not recorded which). The nucleotides are TGTGCCAGCAGCTTAGGGCCAGCGGCTAGCAATCAGCCCCAGCATTTT. Its product reads: CASSLGPAASNQPQHF.